Listed here is a single TCR beta chain. These data are taken from a study of cytomegalovirus exposure and HLA in healthy donors. The assay was immunoSEQ multiplex PCR, and TCRdb's table has in-frame clones only and misses some. The sample carries some 75,000 clones, 95% to 96% recorded once. The sequence came from a woman younger than 35 in good health and CMV-seronegative. Material for sequencing was PBMCs.

For the CDR3, the DNA is TGTGCCAGCAGTATACTACCCAGTGGGGGGACAGAGACCCAGTACTTC. It yields the protein CASSILPSGGTETQYF. The V call is TRBV27, the J call TRBJ2-5; possibly TRBD2 for D (6 bases). The CDR3 sequence is 16 residues long. V was pared by 5 bases and J by 4 bases, with 20 bases between. CDR1 and CDR2 from the germline V gene are MNHEY and SMNVEV (reference sequence).